The T cell receptor beta chain under discussion was sequenced for a study of shared clonotypes between healthy human individuals. A 200 ng quantity of DNA, 29,000 or so T cell genomes, went into the sorted-subset replicate PCRs. Per the original methods: Because ImmunoSEQ provided only junction sequences with no quality scores, the filtering differed. Here immunoSEQ multiplex PCR was the method, and the copy in TCRdb shows in-frame clones only, minus some. Clonal size and the V and J genes are those of that table, whereas D and trimming came from the DNA. Among over 95,000 clones listed, around 68% were seen once. Trimming at V came to 4 bases and at J to 5 bases, leaving 2 bases not matched to a gene. This CDR3 is built from 14 residues. Germline V lookup: CDR1 LNHDA, CDR2 SQIVND (reference sequence).

The receptor was derived from a woman in her thirties in good health. What was sequenced was memory CD8+ T cells sorted from blood. The subset was: CD45RO+ cells pooled with CCR7-negative TemRA cells. This rearrangement joins TRBV19 to TRBJ2-5, with 12 bases lining up with TRBD2. The CDR3: CASSTSGREETQYF. The CDR3 bases are TGTGCCAGTAGTACTAGCGGGAGGGAGGAGACCCAGTACTTC.